Following are 22 T cell receptor beta chains from one sample sequenced in a study of technical replicates of blood from a handful of donors. Produced via immunoSEQ multiplex PCR; TCRdb's table is partial and in-frame only. The table has roughly 70,000 clones, 85% to 95% seen once. Sequenced material: PBMCs. These receptors all come from a human donor in good health. Some clones in this sample may be carry-over from other donors' samples.

This clone was observed once. This chain joins TRBV6-4 and TRBJ2-3; a possible D gene is TRBD1 (6 bases). CDR3 length: 15 residues. The V and J ends lost 0 bases and 4 bases respectively, with 11 bases between them. CDR1 is MRHNA and CDR2 is SNTAGT in the germline V gene. CDR3 sequence: CASSDSQGAPDTQYF. The CDR3 DNA sequence: TGTGCCAGCAGTGACTCACAGGGCGCCCCAGATACGCAGTATTTT.

The rearrangement joins TRBV11-3 to TRBJ2-5; 7 nucleotides agree with TRBD1. CDR1 and CDR2 from the germline V gene are SGHNT and YENEEA. The CDR3 covers 13 residues. The V gene end was trimmed by 5 bases and the J gene end by 5 bases; junction bases not matched to a gene: 5. CDR3 loop: CASSPGGGETQYF. The CDR3 nucleotides are TGTGCCAGCAGCCCAGGGGGTGGGGAGACCCAGTACTTC.

The rearrangement uses TRBV7-9 and TRBJ1-5, with D hard to call. V was shortened by 1 base and J by 7 bases, with 8 bases between the two germline ends. Germline CDR1 is SEHNR and CDR2 is FQNEAQ (reference sequence). The CDR3 runs to 13 residues. The CDR3 coding sequence is TGTGCCAGCAGCTTAGGTATCGGGCAGCCCCAGCATTTT. This gives the protein CASSLGIGQPQHF.

The V gene is TRBV6-6, the J gene TRBJ2-7, with unresolved D. Trimming stripped 9 bases from V and 2 bases from J, with 8 bases between. The length of the CDR3 is 11 residues. CDR1 and CDR2 (germline): MNHNY, SVGAGI (reference sequence). The chain's CDR3 is CASYRAYEQYF. The CDR3 nucleotides are TGTGCCAGTTACCGGGCCTACGAGCAGTACTTC.

The rearrangement links TRBV4-3 to TRBJ2-2; 8 nucleotides align to TRBD2. Germline CDR1 and CDR2: LGHNA and YSLEER. This CDR3 spans 17 amino acids. With 0 bases clipped from V and 6 bases from J, the junction kept 9 bases outside the gene matches. CDR3 DNA sequence: TGCGCCAGCAGCCAAGAATTGAACCGGGAGGGCCCCGGGGAGCTGTTTTTT. It encodes CASSQELNREGPGELFF.

The J gene is TRBJ2-5, the V gene TRBV7-9, with no clear D. This CDR3 comprises 13 residues. Trimming shortened V by 1 base and J by 5 bases, and 8 bases separated the two germline ends. CDR1 SEHNR and CDR2 FQNEAQ come from the germline V gene (reference sequence). DNA for the CDR3: TGTGCCAGCAGCTTAGGGGCCATGGAGACCCAGTACTTC. Its protein product is CASSLGAMETQYF.

The rearrangement uses TRBV2 and TRBJ2-7, with no clear D. V dropped 0 bases and J dropped 2 bases, with 14 bases sitting between them. The CDR3 length is 16 residues. CDR1 is SNHLY, CDR2 FYNNEI, per germline. This CDR3 reads CASSEARGGLAYEQYF. As DNA, the CDR3 is TGTGCCAGCAGTGAAGCGCGCGGCGGCCTCGCCTACGAGCAGTACTTC.

The chain has TRBV15 and TRBJ1-3; D ambiguous. Looked up from germline, CDR1 is LNHNV and CDR2 is YYDKDF (reference sequence). V dropped 8 bases and J dropped 4 bases, with 12 bases sitting between them. The CDR3 extends over 13 amino acids. CDR3 protein: CATQERSGNTIYF. CDR3 nucleotides: TGTGCCACCCAAGAACGGTCGGGAAACACCATATATTTT.

The rearrangement joins TRBV6-5 to TRBJ2-7; perhaps TRBD1 as D (6 bases). V was shortened by 10 bases and J by 2 bases, with 21 bases between the two germline ends. Per germline, CDR1 MNHEY and CDR2 SVGAGI. The CDR3 totals 15 residues. CDR3 sequence: CATGVPGVKAYEQYF. The CDR3 DNA sequence: TGTGCCACCGGGGTCCCAGGGGTTAAAGCCTACGAGCAGTACTTC.

In this sample, this clone turned up a few times. The rearrangement links TRBV4-2 to TRBJ2-1, with TRBD2 matching 9 bases. Trimming at V came to 0 bases and at J to 4 bases, leaving 4 bases not matched to a gene. CDR3 size: 16 residues. Germline CDR1 LGHNA, CDR2 YNFKEQ. This chain's CDR3 is CASSQEPAGGYNEQFF. DNA for the CDR3: TGTGCCAGCAGCCAAGAACCCGCGGGGGGGTACAATGAGCAGTTCTTC.

This clone was detected only a few times. The chain uses TRBV19 and TRBJ2-5; 7 bases align to TRBD1. Germline CDR1 reads LNHDA; CDR2 reads SQIVND (reference sequence). The CDR3 extends over 14 amino acids. V lost 3 bases and J lost 5; bases outside the gene matches: 6. CDR3 region: CASSMGQRRETQYF. DNA for the CDR3: TGTGCCAGTAGTATGGGACAGAGACGTGAGACCCAGTACTTC.

The gene calls are TRBV6-6 and TRBJ1-5; TRBD1 agrees at 7 bases. CDR1 and CDR2 from the germline V gene are MNHNY and SVGAGI (reference sequence). This CDR3 region has 13 residues. After removal of 6 bases from V and 7 bases from J, the junction contained 6 bases not matched to a gene. CDR3 nucleotide sequence: TGTGCCAGCAGCTTGACAGGGTACCAGCCCCAGCATTTT. Residues: CASSLTGYQPQHF.

This chain connects TRBV6-6 to TRBJ2-7, with TRBD1 identical over 12 bases. The V gene's germline CDR1 is MNHNY and CDR2 SVGAGI (reference sequence). After removal of 6 bases from V and 5 bases from J, the junction contained 2 bases not matched to a gene. The CDR3 loop spans 13 amino acids. The chain's CDR3 is CASRGTGGDEQYF. CDR3 nucleotides: TGTGCCAGCAGGGGGACAGGGGGCGACGAGCAGTACTTC.

This clone was counted a single time. J is TRBJ1-1 and V is TRBV19; TRBD1 agrees at 8 bases. V lost 7 bases, J lost 1 base, and 8 bases stayed unmatched. Germline lookup yields CDR1 LNHDA and CDR2 SQIVND (reference sequence). This CDR3 has 15 residues. CDR3 bases: TGTGCCAGTACCTGGACAGGGTCGGGGAACACTGAAGCTTTCTTT. It yields the protein CASTWTGSGNTEAFF.

The CDR3 here is CASSHLASTYYEQYF. The DNA for the CDR3 is TGTGCCAGCAGTCATCTAGCGAGTACTTACTACGAGCAGTACTTC. V is TRBV7-8 and J is TRBJ2-7; a weak D match, TRBD2 (6 bases). V was trimmed by 6 bases and J by 3 bases, leaving 18 bases between them. CDR1 and CDR2 (germline): SGHVS, FQNEAQ. This CDR3 spans 15 amino acids.

V usage is TRBV9 and J usage is TRBJ2-3; a weak D match, TRBD1 (5 bases). CDR3 size: 15 residues. The germline V gene encodes CDR1 SGDLS and CDR2 YYNGEE. V was cut by 2 bases and J by 4 bases, with 14 bases left in between. As DNA, the CDR3 is TGTGCCAGCAGCGTTTCCGGGCAACAGGCAGATACGCAGTATTTT. This codes for CASSVSGQQADTQYF.

The chain employs TRBV14 and TRBJ2-7, with D hard to call. V was pared by 1 base and J by 7 bases, with 17 bases between. This CDR3 is built from 15 residues. Germline assignment: CDR1 SGHDN and CDR2 FVKESK. The CDR3: CASSQVGLQPGEQYF. The CDR3 DNA is TGTGCCAGCAGCCAAGTCGGCCTACAACCGGGTGAGCAGTACTTC. Drawing the rest from reference TRBV14 and TRBJ2-7, the complete variable domain is EAGVTQFPSHSVIEKGQTVTLRCDPISGHDNLYWYRRVMGKEIKFLLHFVKESKQDESGMPNNRFLAERTGGTYSTLKVQPAELEDSGVYFCASSQVGLQPGEQYFGPGTRLTVT.

The J gene is TRBJ1-1, the V gene TRBV4-1; perhaps TRBD1 as D (6 bases). The CDR3 loop spans 16 amino acids. In germline, CDR1 is MGHRA, CDR2 YSYEKL. Trimming cost V 3 bases and J 3 bases, with 17 bases left between them. In DNA, the CDR3 is TGCGCCAGCAGCCATAAAAGGGGGGGGCGGGACACTGAAGCTTTCTTT. Translating it yields CASSHKRGGRDTEAFF.

This clone was seen a single time. CDR3 residues: CASSQIQGARVTGELFF. The CDR3 DNA follows: TGTGCCAGCAGTCAGATACAGGGGGCGCGGGTCACCGGGGAGCTGTTTTTT. The rearrangement links TRBV2 to TRBJ2-2, with TRBD1 matching over 9 bases. The CDR3 spans 17 residues. Germline lookup yields CDR1 SNHLY and CDR2 FYNNEI. Unmatched junction bases numbered 11, after V lost 5 bases and J lost 4 bases.

V is TRBV11-2 and J is TRBJ2-1; perhaps TRBD2 as D (5 bases). Trimming took off 4 bases at V and 0 bases at J, with 16 bases between the two ends. The CDR3 consists of 17 residues. CDR1 and CDR2 from the germline V gene are SGHAT and FQNNGV. CDR3 amino acids: CASSSQAGKSSYNEQFF. The CDR3 DNA sequence: TGTGCCAGCAGCTCCCAGGCCGGGAAAAGCTCCTACAATGAGCAGTTCTTC.

The gene calls are TRBV19 and TRBJ1-2; 9 bases are shared with TRBD1. The CDR3 covers 12 residues. Germline CDR1 LNHDA, CDR2 SQIVND (reference sequence). J lost 3 bases, V lost 8 bases, and 1 base had no gene match. In DNA, the CDR3 is TGTGCCAGTGGGGACAGGGACTATGGCTACACCTTC. Amino acid sequence: CASGDRDYGYTF.

V gene TRBV6-4 combines with J gene TRBJ1-4, with D perhaps TRBD1 (5 bases). The CDR3 sequence is 19 residues long. Trimming took off 0 bases at V and 0 bases at J, with 17 bases between the two ends. Germline CDR1 and CDR2: MRHNA and SNTAGT. CDR3 loop: CASSDSGLQTGATNEKLFF. In nucleotides, the CDR3 is TGTGCCAGCAGTGACTCCGGACTACAAACGGGGGCAACTAATGAAAAACTGTTTTTT.